Listed here are 30 T cell receptor beta chains from one sample, sequenced in a study of T-cell reconstitution after alpha-beta-depleted transplantation in children. During its preparation, the TCRbeta library received unique molecular identifiers. TCRdb processed the PCR reads anew with MiXCR; each CDR3 protein has one entry. This table has hundreds of thousands of distinct CDR3 sequences, 9.9% appearing once. Sample: PBMCs from the stem cell graft donor, taken from the stem cell graft. The source is a human donor who donated a stem cell graft to a child with SCID.

This clonotype turned up a few times. This chain links TRBV5-1 with TRBJ2-2, with 7 bases identical to TRBD1. CDR1 and CDR2 from the germline V gene are SGHRS and YFSETQ. The CDR3 consists of 16 residues. Trimming cost V 3 bases and J 6 bases; bases outside gene matches: 11. The CDR3 sequence is CASSSSGTAESGELFF. CDR3 sequence (DNA): TGCGCCAGCAGCTCATCCGGGACAGCGGAATCCGGGGAGCTGTTTTTT.

This clonotype turned up a few times. CDR3 region: CASSFGGSGEQYF. CDR3 DNA: TGTGCCAGCAGCTTCGGGGGATCGGGCGAGCAGTACTTC. The chain couples TRBV5-5 to TRBJ2-7, with a possible D match to TRBD2 (6 bases). The CDR3 extends over 13 amino acids. Trimming pared 2 bases from V and 6 bases from J, leaving 12 bases between. The germline V gene encodes CDR1 SGHKS and CDR2 YYEKEE (reference sequence).

V is TRBV27 and J is TRBJ1-5; D perhaps matches TRBD1 (6 bases). CDR1 is MNHEY, CDR2 SMNVEV, per germline (reference sequence). With 6 bases removed from V and 5 bases from J, the gap between germline ends came to 17 bases. The CDR3 has 15 amino acids. The CDR3 protein is CASRELGQHYQPQHF. For the CDR3, the DNA is TGTGCCAGCAGAGAACTTGGACAGCACTATCAGCCCCAGCATTTT.

This clonotype was recorded at least ten times. The chain has TRBV6-1 and TRBJ1-1; possible D gene TRBD1, 5 bases. CDR3 length: 11 residues. The germline CDR1 and CDR2 sequences are MNHNS and SASEGT. CDR3 loop: CAERGNTEAFF. The CDR3 DNA follows: TGTGCTGAGAGGGGTAACACTGAAGCTTTCTTT.

The genes are TRBV12-3 or TRBV12-4 and TRBJ1-5, with D possibly matching TRBD1 (5 bases). The CDR3 spans 14 residues. V lost 2 bases, J lost 5 bases, and 10 bases lay in between. The CDR3 region has the DNA TGTGCCAGCAGTTTAACGGACACCTATCAGCCCCAGCATTTT. Its protein is CASSLTDTYQPQHF.

The chain joins TRBV12-3 or TRBV12-4 to TRBJ2-3; D ambiguous. This CDR3 contains 15 residues. Between the trimmed V and J ends, which lost 6 bases and 0 bases, there was a span of 13 bases. CDR3 sequence (DNA): TGTGCCAGCAGAACGGCCAGTGTAAGCACAGATACGCAGTATTTT. This translates into CASRTASVSTDTQYF.

This clonotype came up a few times. The J gene is TRBJ1-5, the V gene TRBV20-1; 8 nucleotides agree with TRBD1. In germline, CDR1 is DFQATT, CDR2 SNEGSKA (reference sequence). The CDR3 consists of 16 residues. The junction had 7 bases not matched to a gene; V was cut back by 1 base and J by 2 bases. The CDR3 sequence is CSARAFDRGGNQPQHF. In nucleotides, the CDR3 is TGCAGTGCTAGAGCTTTCGACAGGGGAGGCAATCAGCCCCAGCATTTT.

The chain combines TRBV7-9 with TRBJ2-7; 7 bases align to TRBD2. Germline V gene lookup returns CDR1 SEHNR and CDR2 FQNEAQ (reference sequence). Trimming cost V 7 bases and J 4 bases; bases outside gene matches: 16. This CDR3 is 16 amino acids long. CDR3 sequence reads: CASTLARGGGEYEQYF. For the CDR3, the DNA is TGTGCCAGCACCCTAGCACGGGGCGGGGGAGAATACGAGCAGTACTTC.

This clonotype turned up a few times. CDR3 sequence (DNA): TGTGCCAGCAGAACAGGGGCCGGACCCCTCCACTTT. Its translation: CASRTGAGPLHF. The chain uses TRBV6-4 and TRBJ1-6, with 7 nucleotides matching TRBD1. CDR1 is MRHNA and CDR2 is SNTAGT in the germline V gene. The CDR3 is 12 amino acids. V shed 6 bases, J shed 12 bases, and the junction held 5 bases outside the gene matches.

The rearrangement uses TRBV6-2 or TRBV6-3 and TRBJ2-7; D gene uncertain. Germline V gene data show CDR1 as MNHEY and CDR2 as SVGEGT. Between the trimmed V and J ends, which lost 2 bases and 3 bases, there was a span of 17 bases. This CDR3 is built from 16 residues. CDR3 sequence (DNA): TGTGCCAGCAGTTACCAACGAAAAACTCCGAACTACGAGCAGTACTTC. This gives the protein CASSYQRKTPNYEQYF.

The table lists this clonotype with many counts. The chain couples TRBV12-3 or TRBV12-4 to TRBJ1-1, with TRBD1 matching 10 bases. CDR3 length equals 14 residues. After removal of 7 bases from V and 6 bases from J, the junction contained 8 bases not matched to a gene. The CDR3: CASTTTGGGAEAFF. CDR3 bases: TGTGCCAGCACCACGACAGGGGGCGGCGCTGAAGCTTTCTTT.

The chain combines TRBV20-1 with TRBJ1-2, with 8 positions matching TRBD1. The CDR3 runs to 12 residues. Looked up from germline, CDR1 is DFQATT and CDR2 is SNEGSKA (reference sequence). V gave up 5 bases and J gave up 6 bases; unmatched junction bases: 5. The CDR3 sequence: CSARTGKHGYTF. CDR3 bases: TGCAGTGCTCGGACAGGGAAACATGGCTACACCTTC.

This clonotype has ten or more counts. The V and J genes are TRBV9 and TRBJ2-3; D not certain. Trimming removed 3 bases from V and 10 bases from J, with 12 bases in between. This CDR3 comprises 12 residues. Germline CDR1 and CDR2: SGDLS and YYNGEE. CDR3 sequence: CASSAGSSAQYF. The CDR3 DNA sequence: TGTGCCAGCAGCGCCGGATCCAGTGCGCAGTATTTT.

This clonotype came up a few times. The chain joins TRBV6-5 to TRBJ1-3; D uncertain. V was clipped by 0 bases and J by 0 bases, with 9 bases between them. The CDR3 totals 16 residues. Germline CDR1 reads MNHEY; CDR2 reads SVGAGI. The chain's CDR3 is CASSYSARSSGNTIYF. DNA for the CDR3: TGTGCCAGCAGTTACTCGGCCAGGAGCTCTGGAAACACCATATATTTT.

This clonotype was seen a handful of times. V and J are TRBV20-1 and TRBJ2-4; 9 bases fit TRBD2. The CDR3 sequence is 13 residues long. With 6 bases clipped from V and 7 bases from J, the junction kept 7 bases outside the gene matches. CDR1 and CDR2 (germline): DFQATT, SNEGSKA (reference sequence). The CDR3 DNA sequence: TGCAGTGCCCAGGCGAGCGGGAGGAACATTCAGTACTTC. It yields the protein CSAQASGRNIQYF.

Points on this clonotype: A read error may produce the germline difference seen at one junction end. The chain is built from TRBV10-3 and TRBJ1-3; D is undetermined. CDR3 length: 14 residues. Looked up from germline, CDR1 is ENHRY and CDR2 is SYGVKD. CDR3 in amino acids: CAIGEPESGNTIYF. DNA of the CDR3: TGTGCCATCGGTGAGCCAGAATCTGGAAACACCATATATTTT.

This clonotype occurred many times. The genes are TRBV12-3 or TRBV12-4 and TRBJ1-5, with TRBD1 matching over 8 bases. Losses at the gene ends were 5 bases for V and 5 bases for J; bases not matched to a gene: 2. The CDR3 runs to 13 residues. CDR3 DNA: TGTGCCAGCAGTACAGGGGGGTATCAGCCCCAGCATTTT. It translates to CASSTGGYQPQHF.

This clonotype was detected many times. V gene TRBV5-1 combines with J gene TRBJ1-3; no definite D call. Germline assignment: CDR1 SGHRS and CDR2 YFSETQ. With 0 bases removed from V and 4 bases from J, the gap between germline ends came to 11 bases. The CDR3 extends over 15 amino acids. Here the CDR3 DNA reads TGCGCCAGCAGCTTGGAAGCGGCTGGGGGAAACACCATATATTTT. Translating it yields CASSLEAAGGNTIYF.

V usage is TRBV24-1 and J usage is TRBJ1-2; D not resolved. Germline V gene sequence: CDR1 KGHDR, CDR2 SFDVKD. V was pared by 2 bases and J by 5 bases, with 11 bases between. CDR3 length: 14 residues. The CDR3 sequence is CATSDSTFSYGYTF. The CDR3 DNA reads as TGTGCCACCAGTGATTCGACATTTTCGTATGGCTACACCTTC.

This clonotype was seen repeatedly, ten times or more. The V and J genes are TRBV7-6 and TRBJ2-1; 14 bases agree with TRBD2. CDR1 SGHVS and CDR2 FNYEAQ come from the germline V gene. V lost 3 bases and J lost 8; bases outside the gene matches: 12. This CDR3 has 18 residues. The DNA of the CDR3 is TGTGCCAGCAGCTTCGGGACTAGCGGGGGAGGGGCGGTGGATGAGCAGTTCTTC. This translates into CASSFGTSGGGAVDEQFF.

This clonotype was observed a handful of times. Compared with germline, one end of the junction differs, possibly owing to a read error. The genes are TRBV20-1 and TRBJ2-5, with 9 bases fitting TRBD2. The germline V gene has CDR1 DFQATT and CDR2 SNEGSKA (reference sequence). CDR3 size: 14 residues. DNA for the CDR3: TGCAGTGCAAGAGCGGGGGGCCCCCCAGGGACCCAGTACTTC. This translates into CSARAGGPPGTQYF.

The chain is built from TRBV12-3 or TRBV12-4 and TRBJ2-7; tentative D call: TRBD2 (5 bases). The CDR3 has 13 residues. Trimming shortened V by 6 bases and J by 5 bases, and 14 bases separated the two germline ends. The chain's CDR3 is CASSRPGSNEQYF. The CDR3 nucleotides read TGTGCCAGCAGCCGGCCTGGGAGTAACGAGCAGTACTTC.

This clonotype has just a few counts. CDR3 coding DNA: TGCGCCAGCAGCCCAGGGACAAATGAAAAACTGTTTTTT. Translation gives CASSPGTNEKLFF. This rearrangement joins TRBV5-1 to TRBJ1-4; the D gene is possibly TRBD1 (6 bases). The V end was cut by 4 bases, the J end by 5 bases, with 9 bases between. Germline V lookup: CDR1 SGHRS, CDR2 YFSETQ. The CDR3 is 13 residues long.

This clonotype showed up just a few times. The V and J genes are TRBV6-5 and TRBJ1-1; D gene unclear. The V end was cut by 1 base, the J end by 5 bases, with 8 bases between. CDR1 and CDR2 (germline): MNHEY, SVGAGI. The CDR3 covers 13 residues. The CDR3 DNA reads as TGTGCCAGCAGTTACTATAGGGAGACTGAAGCTTTCTTT. Its translation is CASSYYRETEAFF.

This clonotype was seen repeatedly, ten times or more. The rearrangement uses TRBV4-1 and TRBJ1-1; tentatively, D is TRBD1 (6 bases). Trimming removed 1 base from V and 1 base from J, with 13 bases in between. This CDR3 has 16 residues. Germline V CDR1 and CDR2: MGHRA, YSYEKL. CDR3 amino acids: CASSQAPGVENTEAFF. The CDR3 nucleotides are TGCGCCAGCAGCCAAGCCCCAGGGGTCGAGAACACTGAAGCTTTCTTT.

This clonotype was seen at least ten times. This chain joins TRBV6-2 or TRBV6-3 and TRBJ2-2; TRBD1 matches 9 bases. Germline V gene data show CDR1 as MNHEY and CDR2 as SVGEGT. This CDR3 has 16 amino acids. The trim removed 7 bases at V and 5 bases at J, leaving 11 bases unmatched. The CDR3: CASTSTGGPRTGELFF. Here the CDR3 DNA reads TGTGCCAGCACAAGTACAGGGGGCCCCAGGACCGGGGAGCTGTTTTTT.

A few counts support this clonotype. The chain employs TRBV6-4 and TRBJ2-2; a possible D gene is TRBD1 (6 bases). In germline, CDR1 is MRHNA, CDR2 SNTAGT. The CDR3 extends over 14 amino acids. Between the trimmed V and J ends, which lost 5 bases and 7 bases, there was a span of 14 bases. DNA for the CDR3: TGTGCCAGCAGTTCCTCAGGGGAACACGGGGAGCTGTTTTTT. Translated, it gives CASSSSGEHGELFF.

This clonotype was seen a few times. CDR3 bases: TGTGCCAGCCAGGGGGGCCGACAGGGGCACATTTTCTTC. Protein sequence: CASQGGRQGHIFF. The genes are TRBV7-2 and TRBJ2-1; 8 nucleotides align to TRBD1. The V gene end was trimmed by 8 bases and the J gene end by 16 bases; junction bases not matched to a gene: 16. Germline V gives CDR1 SGHTA, CDR2 FQGNSA. The CDR3 extends over 13 amino acids.

This clonotype has a handful of counts. One end of the junction fails to match germline, which may point to a read error. The V gene is TRBV20-1, the J gene TRBJ2-1, with D perhaps matching TRBD2 (5 bases). Germline values: CDR1 DFQATT, CDR2 SNEGSKA (reference sequence). The CDR3 consists of 10 residues. CDR3 coding DNA: TGCAGTGCGGGAGACGGGCGATGGCTCTTC. Its translation is CSAGDGRWLF.

This clonotype was detected a few times. The genes are TRBV20-1 and TRBJ2-7; TRBD2 matches at 7 bases. V was clipped by 3 bases and J by 6 bases; unmatched bases: 11. Germline-derived CDR1 and CDR2 are DFQATT and SNEGSKA (reference sequence). This CDR3 is 14 amino acids long. CDR3 in amino acids: CSASSSGVTVEQYF. For the CDR3, the DNA is TGCAGTGCTAGCAGCAGCGGGGTTACGGTCGAGCAGTACTTC.